This T cell receptor beta chain derives from a study of blood T cell repertoires in COVID-19. Study details: COVID-19 samples from acute and convalescent phases originated in the United States, Italy and Spain.

Per germline, CDR1 SGHTA and CDR2 FQGNSA. The length of the CDR3 is 18 residues. Trimming took 4 bases from V and 3 from J; bases not matched to a gene: 11. Original processing notes: Scientists estimated how many nucleated cells there were by amplifying reference gene primers. The method was immunoSEQ multiplex PCR; TCRdb's version includes in-frame clones alone and lacks a portion of them. V, J and clone size derive from that table, while D and trimming were established from the DNA sequence. This sample has tens of thousands of clones, with approximately 80% found just once. V is TRBV7-2 and J is TRBJ2-3; 12 bases match TRBD2. The source of this sequence is a man aged 60 to 69 in a cohort sampled during active COVID-19. Sequences were obtained from peripheral blood. In DNA form, the CDR3 reads TGTGCCAGCAGCTCCAGGCCTAGCGGGGGGGCTATAACAGATACGCAGTATTTT. This gives the protein CASSSRPSGGAITDTQYF.